Sequencing of this TCR beta chain was carried out in a study of cytomegalovirus exposure and HLA in healthy donors. Broader study findings: Three CMV-associated chains proved CMV antigen-specific in vitro. First-cohort TCR clusters were later found to tend to co-occur in the 120 validation repertoires. Reports described diagnosis of cytomegalovirus status by the classifier as highly specific and sensitive.

The germline CDR1 and CDR2 sequences are SGHTA and FQGNSA. There are 14 residues in the CDR3. Trimming took off 2 bases at V and 2 bases at J, with 10 bases between the two ends. For this clone: As yet, its antigen is unknown.

The repertoire was sequenced with immunoSEQ multiplex PCR; TCRdb's copy has only in-frame clones and lacks some. The table shows around 200,000 clones, with roughly 84% occurring only once. J is TRBJ2-7 and V is TRBV7-2; D unclear. Sample: PBMCs. The clonotype comes from a woman in her late teens or twenties in good health and CMV-seropositive. For the CDR3, the DNA is TGTGCCAGCAGCTTAAACACCGGAGCCTACGAGCAGTACTTC. It yields the protein CASSLNTGAYEQYF. Filled out from reference TRBV7-2 and TRBJ2-7, the complete variable domain reads GAGVSQSPSNKVTEKGKDVELRCDPISGHTALYWYRQSLGQGLEFLIYFQGNSAPDKSGLPSDRFSAERTGGSVSTLTIQRTQQEDSAVYLCASSLNTGAYEQYFGPGTRLTVT.